Below are 32 T cell receptor beta chains sequenced from a single sample in a study of T cell changes during pregnancy in multiple sclerosis. Sequencing was performed with immunoSEQ multiplex PCR; in TCRdb, only in-frame clones are kept and a portion is missing. The data hold some 100,000 clones, with more than 90% observed a single time. Sequencing was performed on peripheral blood, taken in the second trimester of pregnancy. Receptors were obtained from a female donor with multiple sclerosis, enrolled in a pregnancy study.

V is TRBV15 and J is TRBJ2-7; 9 bases agree with TRBD2. There are 15 residues in the CDR3. J gave up 3 bases and V 2 bases, and 5 bases lay outside the gene matches. Germline values: CDR1 LNHNV, CDR2 YYDKDF (reference sequence). The CDR3, as DNA: TGTGCCACCAGCAGATCTGCTAGCGGGATCTACGAGCAGTACTTC. Its translation is CATSRSASGIYEQYF.

V and J are TRBV5-6 and TRBJ1-2; D gene uncertain. V lost 2 bases and J lost 3, with 20 bases in between. Germline values: CDR1 SGHDT, CDR2 YYEEEE. The CDR3 has 17 amino acids. The CDR3 DNA sequence: TGTGCCAGCAGCTTATTCCCAGGAGATAGGAGGGACTATGGCTACACCTTC. It encodes CASSLFPGDRRDYGYTF.

This chain links TRBV11-3 with TRBJ2-1, with 7 bases that match TRBD1. There are 15 residues in the CDR3. After removal of 3 bases from V and 1 base from J, the junction contained 3 bases not matched to a gene. From germline, CDR1 is SGHNT and CDR2 YENEEA. The CDR3 sequence is CASSLGQLSYNEQFF. The CDR3 nucleotides are TGTGCCAGCAGCTTGGGACAGTTGTCCTACAATGAGCAGTTCTTC.

The chain recombines TRBV10-3 with TRBJ2-7; 10 nucleotides align to TRBD2. The CDR3 has 14 amino acids. The germline V gene encodes CDR1 ENHRY and CDR2 SYGVKD. After removal of 4 bases from V and 2 bases from J, the junction contained 2 bases not matched to a gene. In DNA, the CDR3 is TGTGCCATCAGTGTACTAGCGGGGACCTACGAGCAGTACTTC. Translation gives CAISVLAGTYEQYF.

The V gene is TRBV19, the J gene TRBJ2-2; 11 bases are shared with TRBD2. Germline loops: CDR1 LNHDA, CDR2 SQIVND (reference sequence). V trimming: 11 bases; J trimming: 5 bases; junction bases outside the gene matches: 7. The length of the CDR3 is 14 residues. CDR3 loop: CAGGTSGRTGELFF. The CDR3 DNA sequence: TGTGCCGGCGGGACTAGCGGACGTACCGGGGAGCTGTTTTTT.

V and J are TRBV5-1 and TRBJ2-7, with D possibly TRBD1 on 5 matching bases. CDR1 and CDR2 from the germline V gene are SGHRS and YFSETQ. With 7 bases removed from V and 6 bases from J, the gap between germline ends came to 17 bases. CDR3 length: 13 amino acids. CDR3: CASSTPGKGEQYF. CDR3 sequence (DNA): TGCGCCAGCTCCACGCCAGGGAAGGGCGAGCAGTACTTC.

Only one count was recorded for this clone. The chain joins TRBV27 to TRBJ2-7; D is unclear. Germline V gives CDR1 MNHEY, CDR2 SMNVEV (reference sequence). The CDR3 is 14 amino acids. Trimming cost V 5 bases and J 0 bases, with 11 bases left between them. The CDR3 DNA sequence: TGTGCCAGCAGTAAAGTGGGCAACTCCTACGAGCAGTACTTC. This encodes CASSKVGNSYEQYF.

The J gene is TRBJ2-1, the V gene TRBV5-1; 8 bases are a match to TRBD2. V shed 1 base and J 5 bases; nucleotides not matched to a gene: 2. The CDR3 has 14 residues. Germline assignment: CDR1 SGHRS and CDR2 YFSETQ. The CDR3 spells CASSLRGGDNEQFF. The DNA for the CDR3 is TGCGCCAGCAGCTTGCGGGGGGGGGACAATGAGCAGTTCTTC.

This chain connects TRBV4-1 to TRBJ2-3, with D hard to call. Between the trimmed V and J ends, which lost 0 bases and 3 bases, there was a span of 13 bases. The CDR3 consists of 16 residues. Germline assignment: CDR1 MGHRA and CDR2 YSYEKL. In DNA form, the CDR3 reads TGCGCCAGCAGCCAAGAGGGTCCCATCGGGACAGATACGCAGTATTTT. This codes for CASSQEGPIGTDTQYF.

The chain employs TRBV19 and TRBJ1-1; D is undetermined. Germline CDR1 LNHDA, CDR2 SQIVND (reference sequence). The CDR3 extends over 14 amino acids. V shed 1 base and J shed 2 bases, with 8 bases lying between them. In DNA, the CDR3 is TGTGCCAGTAGTATAGCGCGGGTTAACACTGAAGCTTTCTTT. As protein: CASSIARVNTEAFF. Full variable domain (rest looked up from reference TRBV19 and TRBJ1-1): DGGITQSPKYLFRKEGQNVTLSCEQNLNHDAMYWYRQDPGQGLRLIYYSQIVNDFQKGDIAEGYSVSREKKESFPLTVTSAQKNPTAFYLCASSIARVNTEAFFGQGTRLTVV.

The chain is built from TRBV27 and TRBJ2-5; D may be TRBD1 (6 bases). Trimming took 4 bases from V and 1 from J, leaving 10 bases between them. This CDR3 is 14 amino acids long. Germline V gene lookup returns CDR1 MNHEY and CDR2 SMNVEV (reference sequence). Here the CDR3 reads CASSSTGTQETQYF. In nucleotides, the CDR3 is TGTGCCAGCAGTTCCACAGGGACCCAAGAGACCCAGTACTTC.

The chain couples TRBV6-1 to TRBJ1-4; D remains ambiguous. Germline CDR1 reads MNHNS; CDR2 reads SASEGT. The ends were cut back, 2 bases at V and 4 bases at J, with 11 bases in the middle. The CDR3 is made up of 15 amino acids. The CDR3 is CASSESAGYNEKLFF. DNA of the CDR3: TGTGCCAGCAGTGAATCGGCAGGTTATAATGAAAAACTGTTTTTT.

The chain joins TRBV7-8 to TRBJ1-2; TRBD1 agrees at 8 bases. CDR1 is SGHVS and CDR2 is FQNEAQ in the germline V gene. V dropped 4 bases and J dropped 0; count of bases not matched to a gene: 4. This CDR3 has 15 residues. The CDR3 nucleotides are TGTGCCAGCAGCTACGGGACAGGCTCTAACTATGGCTACACCTTC. Its translation: CASSYGTGSNYGYTF.

This clone was counted between two and nine times. The chain is built from TRBV30 and TRBJ1-5, with D perhaps TRBD1 (5 bases). The germline gives CDR1 GTSNPN, CDR2 SVGIG (reference sequence). Trimming took off 2 bases at V and 2 bases at J, with 16 bases between the two ends. This CDR3 region has 16 residues. The CDR3 region is CAWSSNRGGGNQPQHF. Written as DNA, the CDR3 is TGTGCCTGGAGTTCTAACCGGGGGGGTGGCAATCAGCCCCAGCATTTT.

The chain carries TRBV5-5 and TRBJ2-3; D uncertain. The CDR3 contains 13 residues. Trimming cost V 0 bases and J 3 bases, with 5 bases left between them. Germline-derived CDR1 and CDR2 are SGHKS and YYEKEE (reference sequence). The CDR3 sequence is CASSLAGTDTQYF. The CDR3 nucleotides are TGTGCCAGCAGCTTGGCCGGGACAGATACGCAGTATTTT.

V and J are TRBV19 and TRBJ2-1; TRBD2 matches at 10 bases. Losses at the gene ends were 5 bases for V and 5 bases for J; bases not matched to a gene: 6. The germline CDR1 and CDR2 sequences are LNHDA and SQIVND (reference sequence). CDR3 size: 15 residues. Here the CDR3 DNA reads TGTGCCAGTAGTTTTAGCGGGAGGCCAGACAATGAGCAGTTCTTC. Protein: CASSFSGRPDNEQFF.

CDR3 residues: CAWSVGRRGTEAFF. The CDR3 nucleotides are TGTGCCTGGAGTGTAGGACGCAGGGGCACTGAAGCTTTCTTT. This chain links TRBV30 with TRBJ1-1, with D tentatively TRBD1 (6 bases). This CDR3 spans 14 amino acids. Germline loops: CDR1 GTSNPN, CDR2 SVGIG (reference sequence). V was pared by 0 bases and J by 4 bases, with 12 bases between.

The rearrangement links TRBV5-1 to TRBJ2-2, with 10 bases identical to TRBD2. CDR1 is SGHRS, CDR2 YFSETQ, per germline. This CDR3 comprises 17 residues. Unmatched junction bases numbered 13, after V lost 4 bases and J lost 7 bases. CDR3 nucleotide sequence: TGCGCCAGCAGCCCGCGGCATTCTAGCGGGAGCGGCGGGGAGCTGTTTTTT. Translated: CASSPRHSSGSGGELFF.

The chain employs TRBV7-8 and TRBJ2-2; 9 nucleotides align to TRBD1. The junction had 11 bases not matched to a gene; V was cut back by 5 bases and J by 4 bases. The germline CDR1 and CDR2 sequences are SGHVS and FQNEAQ. The CDR3 sequence is 17 residues long. The CDR3 reads CASSARTGTGLTGELFF. CDR3 nucleotides: TGTGCCAGCAGCGCAAGAACCGGGACAGGGCTCACCGGGGAGCTGTTTTTT.

The CDR3: CASSASAGYEQYF. In DNA, the CDR3 is TGTGCCAGCTCCGCGTCCGCGGGCTACGAGCAGTACTTC. This chain connects TRBV27 to TRBJ2-7, with D possibly TRBD2 on 5 matching bases. CDR3 length: 13 residues. Between the trimmed V and J ends, which lost 8 bases and 3 bases, there was a span of 14 bases. CDR1 and CDR2 from the germline V gene are MNHEY and SMNVEV (reference sequence).

The chain combines TRBV19 with TRBJ2-3, with a tentative D call TRBD1 (5 bases). Germline CDR1 is LNHDA and CDR2 is SQIVND (reference sequence). V dropped 6 bases and J dropped 2 bases, with 12 bases sitting between them. The CDR3 is made up of 14 amino acids. This chain's CDR3 is CASSDQGNTDTQYF. CDR3 sequence (DNA): TGTGCCAGTAGCGACCAGGGCAACACAGATACGCAGTATTTT.

The rearrangement uses TRBV27 and TRBJ2-1; maybe TRBD2 (5 bases). The germline V gene encodes CDR1 MNHEY and CDR2 SMNVEV (reference sequence). CDR3 length: 16 amino acids. Trimming stripped 1 base from V and 5 bases from J, with 15 bases between. CDR3 DNA: TGTGCCAGCAGTTTATGGCAAGGACTCGGAGACAATGAGCAGTTCTTC. Its translation: CASSLWQGLGDNEQFF.

The table lists this clone with a count of one. The V gene is TRBV15, the J gene TRBJ2-5; possible D gene TRBD1, 6 bases. The J call may be in error: the DNA end matches TRBJ2-7 better. The CDR3 has 14 amino acids. The germline gives CDR1 LNHNV, CDR2 YYDKDF (reference sequence). The CDR3 DNA follows: TGTGCCACCAGCAGAGCGGGACATAACTACGAGCAGTACTTC. It yields the protein CATSRAGHNYEQYF.

The chain recombines TRBV5-8 with TRBJ1-5, with no clear D. The germline gives CDR1 SGHTS, CDR2 YDEGEE. The CDR3 spans 15 residues. V lost 4 bases, J lost 3 bases, and 14 bases lay in between. The CDR3 DNA sequence: TGTGCCAGCAGCCTGGGTCAGGCGTCCAATCAGCCCCAGCATTTT. This codes for CASSLGQASNQPQHF. Supplemented by reference TRBV5-8 and TRBJ1-5, the full variable domain reads EAGVTQSPTHLIKTRGQQATLRCSPISGHTSVYWYQQALGLGLQFLLWYDEGEERNRGNFPPRFSGRQFPNYSSELNVNALELEDSALYLCASSLGQASNQPQHFGDGTRLSIL.

This clone has just a few counts. The chain is built from TRBV30 and TRBJ1-3; D call uncertain. CDR3 length: 14 residues. The V and J ends lost 2 bases and 0 bases respectively, with 8 bases between them. Germline loops: CDR1 GTSNPN, CDR2 SVGIG (reference sequence). The CDR3 protein is CAWSQDNSGNTIYF. The CDR3 DNA sequence: TGTGCCTGGAGTCAAGACAACTCTGGAAACACCATATATTTT.

This clone is a singleton in its sample. The chain links TRBV5-6 to TRBJ2-7, with TRBD2 matching over 8 bases. Looked up from germline, CDR1 is SGHDT and CDR2 is YYEEEE. The CDR3 has 16 residues. The ends lost 2 bases at V and 0 bases at J; junction bases unmatched: 7. The CDR3 coding sequence is TGTGCCAGCAGCTTTGCGCCTAGCGGGCACTCCTACGAGCAGTACTTC. Protein: CASSFAPSGHSYEQYF.

The chain recombines TRBV5-4 with TRBJ2-5; TRBD1 might be the D (6 bases). Trimming took 0 bases from V and 3 from J, leaving 12 bases between them. The CDR3 totals 15 residues. The germline gives CDR1 SGHNT, CDR2 YYREEE (reference sequence). CDR3 sequence reads: CASSLGDPGEETQYF. DNA of the CDR3: TGTGCCAGCAGCTTGGGGGACCCAGGGGAAGAGACCCAGTACTTC. The whole variable domain, filled in from reference TRBV5-4 and TRBJ2-5, reads ETGVTQSPTHLIKTRGQQVTLRCSSQSGHNTVSWYQQALGQGPQFIFQYYREEENGRGNFPPRFSGLQFPNYSSELNVNALELDDSALYLCASSLGDPGEETQYFGPGTRLLVL.

This chain connects TRBV5-6 to TRBJ2-7; TRBD2 matches 9 bases. The CDR3 totals 16 residues. Trimming took 0 bases from V and 4 from J; bases not matched to a gene: 8. CDR1 is SGHDT and CDR2 is YYEEEE in the germline V gene. CDR3 sequence: CASSLAMAGGGYEQYF. CDR3 DNA: TGTGCCAGCAGCTTGGCTATGGCGGGAGGGGGGTACGAGCAGTACTTC. Based on the CDR3 plus reference TRBV5-6 and TRBJ2-7, the full variable domain is DAGVTQSPTHLIKTRGQQVTLRCSPKSGHDTVSWYQQALGQGPQFIFQYYEEEERQRGNFPDRFSGHQFPNYSSELNVNALLLGDSALYLCASSLAMAGGGYEQYFGPGTRLTVT.

The chain has TRBV28 and TRBJ1-1; D is perhaps TRBD1 (5 bases). The V and J ends lost 5 bases and 7 bases respectively, with 14 bases between them. CDR1 MDHEN and CDR2 SYDVKM come from the germline V gene. The CDR3 is 13 amino acids. The CDR3 protein is CASSNPSGGEAFF. CDR3 nucleotides: TGTGCCAGCAGTAACCCCTCGGGGGGTGAAGCTTTCTTT.

The gene calls are TRBV19 and TRBJ2-7; 10 bases agree with TRBD2. The length of the CDR3 is 14 residues. The germline gives CDR1 LNHDA, CDR2 SQIVND (reference sequence). The V gene end was trimmed by 6 bases and the J gene end by 2 bases; junction bases not matched to a gene: 4. The CDR3, as DNA: TGTGCCAGTAGCCCTAGCGGGAGTACCTACGAGCAGTACTTC. It specifies CASSPSGSTYEQYF. Supplemented by reference TRBV19 and TRBJ2-7, the full variable domain reads DGGITQSPKYLFRKEGQNVTLSCEQNLNHDAMYWYRQDPGQGLRLIYYSQIVNDFQKGDIAEGYSVSREKKESFPLTVTSAQKNPTAFYLCASSPSGSTYEQYFGPGTRLTVT.

The chain has TRBV5-8 and TRBJ2-6; 8 bases align to TRBD2. CDR1 is SGHTS and CDR2 is YDEGEE in the germline V gene. V lost 4 bases, J lost 0 bases, and 6 bases stayed unmatched. This CDR3 contains 17 residues. CDR3 amino acids: CASSRRSGGSGANVLTF. DNA of the CDR3: TGTGCCAGCAGCCGGAGGAGCGGGGGCTCTGGGGCCAACGTCCTGACTTTC. The entire variable domain, with the rest obtained from reference TRBV5-8 and TRBJ2-6, is as follows: EAGVTQSPTHLIKTRGQQATLRCSPISGHTSVYWYQQALGLGLQFLLWYDEGEERNRGNFPPRFSGRQFPNYSSELNVNALELEDSALYLCASSRRSGGSGANVLTFGAGSRLTVL.

This chain connects TRBV5-3 to TRBJ2-7, with 10 bases fitting TRBD1. TRBV5-3 falls under the ORF class, with uncertain function. V lost 4 bases to trimming and J lost 4 bases; unmatched junction nucleotides: 5. This CDR3 is built from 14 residues. DNA of the CDR3: TGTGCCAGAAGCCGACTGGACAGGGGGTACGAGCAGTACTTC. Translated: CARSRLDRGYEQYF.